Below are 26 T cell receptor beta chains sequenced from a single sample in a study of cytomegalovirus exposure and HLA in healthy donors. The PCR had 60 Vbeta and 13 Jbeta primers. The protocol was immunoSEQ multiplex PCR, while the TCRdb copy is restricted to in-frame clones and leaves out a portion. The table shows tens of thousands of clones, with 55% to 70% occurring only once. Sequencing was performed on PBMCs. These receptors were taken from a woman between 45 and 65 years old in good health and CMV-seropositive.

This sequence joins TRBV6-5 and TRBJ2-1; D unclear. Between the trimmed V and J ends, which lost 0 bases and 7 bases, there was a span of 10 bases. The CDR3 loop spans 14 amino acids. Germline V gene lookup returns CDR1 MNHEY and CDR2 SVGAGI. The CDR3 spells CASSYSTGPNEQFF. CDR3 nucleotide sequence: TGTGCCAGCAGTTACTCGACGGGTCCGAATGAGCAGTTCTTC.

CDR3 nucleotide sequence: TGCGCCACCACAGGAACATTTTACGAGCAGTACTTC. This translates into CATTGTFYEQYF. The rearrangement uses TRBV5-1 and TRBJ2-7, with D possibly matching TRBD1 (5 bases). The V and J ends lost 9 bases and 4 bases respectively, with 14 bases between them. This CDR3 comprises 12 residues. Germline values: CDR1 SGHRS, CDR2 YFSETQ.

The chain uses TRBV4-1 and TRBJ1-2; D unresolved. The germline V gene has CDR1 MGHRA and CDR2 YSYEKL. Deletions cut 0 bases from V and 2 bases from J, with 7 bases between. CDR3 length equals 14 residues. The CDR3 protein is CASSQDRLNYGYTF. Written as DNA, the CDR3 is TGCGCCAGCAGCCAAGATAGACTAAACTATGGCTACACCTTC.

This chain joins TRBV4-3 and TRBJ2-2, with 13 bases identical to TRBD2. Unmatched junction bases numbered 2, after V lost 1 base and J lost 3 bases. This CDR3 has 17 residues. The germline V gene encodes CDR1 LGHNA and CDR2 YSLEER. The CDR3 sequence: CASSQGLAGGDTGELFF. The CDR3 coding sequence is TGCGCCAGCAGCCAAGGACTAGCGGGGGGCGACACCGGGGAGCTGTTTTTT.

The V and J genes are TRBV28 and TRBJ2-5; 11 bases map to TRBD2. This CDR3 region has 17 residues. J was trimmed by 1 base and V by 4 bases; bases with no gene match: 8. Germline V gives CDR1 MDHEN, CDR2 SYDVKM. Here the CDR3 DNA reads TGTGCCAGCAGTTCCCCCGGGACTAGCGGCCTCCAAGAGACCCAGTACTTC. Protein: CASSSPGTSGLQETQYF.

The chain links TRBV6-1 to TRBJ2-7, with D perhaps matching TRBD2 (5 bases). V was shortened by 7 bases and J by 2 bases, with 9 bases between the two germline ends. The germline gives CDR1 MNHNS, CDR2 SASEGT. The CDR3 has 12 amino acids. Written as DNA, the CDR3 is TGTGCCAGCATGAGGGCCACCTACGAGCAGTACTTC. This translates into CASMRATYEQYF.

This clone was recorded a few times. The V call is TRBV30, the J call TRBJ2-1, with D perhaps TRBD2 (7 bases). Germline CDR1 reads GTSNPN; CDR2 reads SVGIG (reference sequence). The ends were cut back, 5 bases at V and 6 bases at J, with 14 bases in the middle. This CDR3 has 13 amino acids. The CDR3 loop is CAWEWEGVNEQFF. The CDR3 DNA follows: TGTGCCTGGGAATGGGAGGGGGTCAATGAGCAGTTCTTC. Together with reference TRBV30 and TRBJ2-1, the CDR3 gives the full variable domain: SQTIHQWPATLVQPVGSPLSLECTVEGTSNPNLYWYRQAAGRGLQLLFYSVGIGQISSEVPQNLSASRPQDRQFILSSKKLLLSDSGFYLCAWEWEGVNEQFFGPGTRLTVL.

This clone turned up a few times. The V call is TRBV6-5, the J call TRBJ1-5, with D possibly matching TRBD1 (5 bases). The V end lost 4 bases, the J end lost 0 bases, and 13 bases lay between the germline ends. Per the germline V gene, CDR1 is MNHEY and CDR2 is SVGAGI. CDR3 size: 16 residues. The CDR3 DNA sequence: TGTGCCAGCAGTTCTCCCGGGGGATATAGCAATCAGCCCCAGCATTTT. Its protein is CASSSPGGYSNQPQHF.

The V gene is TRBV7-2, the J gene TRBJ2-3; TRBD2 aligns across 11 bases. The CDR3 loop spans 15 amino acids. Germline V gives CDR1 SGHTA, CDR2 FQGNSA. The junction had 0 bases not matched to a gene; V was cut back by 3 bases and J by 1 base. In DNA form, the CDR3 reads TGTGCCAGCAGCTTTAGCGGGGGGGGCACAGATACGCAGTATTTT. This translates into CASSFSGGGTDTQYF.

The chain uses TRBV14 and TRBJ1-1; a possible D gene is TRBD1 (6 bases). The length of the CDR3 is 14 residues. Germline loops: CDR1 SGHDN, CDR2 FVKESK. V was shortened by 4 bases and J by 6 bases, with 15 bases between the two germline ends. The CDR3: CASSPGWGLSEAFF. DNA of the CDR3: TGTGCCAGCAGCCCTGGGTGGGGGCTTTCTGAAGCTTTCTTT. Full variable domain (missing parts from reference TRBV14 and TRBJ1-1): EAGVTQFPSHSVIEKGQTVTLRCDPISGHDNLYWYRRVMGKEIKFLLHFVKESKQDESGMPNNRFLAERTGGTYSTLKVQPAELEDSGVYFCASSPGWGLSEAFFGQGTRLTVV.

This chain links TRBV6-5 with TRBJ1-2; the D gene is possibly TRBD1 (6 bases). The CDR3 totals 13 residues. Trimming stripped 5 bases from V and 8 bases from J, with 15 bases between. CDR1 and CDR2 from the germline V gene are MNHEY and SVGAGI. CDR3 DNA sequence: TGTGCCAGCAGTGCAAGGGGGTATCGGGGCTACACCTTC. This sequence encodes CASSARGYRGYTF.

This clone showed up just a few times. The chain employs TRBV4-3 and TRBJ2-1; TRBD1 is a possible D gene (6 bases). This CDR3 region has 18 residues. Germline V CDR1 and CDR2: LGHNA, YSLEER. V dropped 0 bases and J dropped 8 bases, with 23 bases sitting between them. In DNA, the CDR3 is TGCGCCAGCAGCCAAGATGGGAACGTTGGTAGCGAGGGGGATGAGCAGTTCTTC. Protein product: CASSQDGNVGSEGDEQFF.

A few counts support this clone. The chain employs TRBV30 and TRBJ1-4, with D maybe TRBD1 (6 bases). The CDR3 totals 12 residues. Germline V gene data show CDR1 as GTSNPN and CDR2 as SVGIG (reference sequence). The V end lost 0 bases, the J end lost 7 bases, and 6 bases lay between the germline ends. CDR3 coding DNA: TGTGCCTGGAGTGTACAGGGTGAAAAACTGTTTTTT. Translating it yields CAWSVQGEKLFF.

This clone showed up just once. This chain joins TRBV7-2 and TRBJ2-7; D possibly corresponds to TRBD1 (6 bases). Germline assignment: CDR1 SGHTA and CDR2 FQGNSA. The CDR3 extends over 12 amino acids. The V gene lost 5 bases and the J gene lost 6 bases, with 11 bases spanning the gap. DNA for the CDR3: TGTGCCAGCAGCGGCAGGGGTCGCGAGCAGTACTTC. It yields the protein CASSGRGREQYF.

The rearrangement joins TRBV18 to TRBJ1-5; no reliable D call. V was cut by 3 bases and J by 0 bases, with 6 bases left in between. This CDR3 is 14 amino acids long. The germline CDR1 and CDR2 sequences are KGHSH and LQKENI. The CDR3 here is CASSPPSSNQPQHF. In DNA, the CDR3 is TGTGCCAGCTCACCCCCCAGTAGCAATCAGCCCCAGCATTTT.

As DNA, the CDR3 is TGTGCCAGCAGCTCCGGACTAGCGGGGCGGTACGAGCAGTACTTC. Translation gives CASSSGLAGRYEQYF. The rearrangement joins TRBV7-2 to TRBJ2-7; TRBD2 matches at 12 bases. The CDR3 consists of 15 residues. Germline V gene sequence: CDR1 SGHTA, CDR2 FQGNSA. J lost 4 bases, V lost 4 bases, and 5 bases had no gene match.

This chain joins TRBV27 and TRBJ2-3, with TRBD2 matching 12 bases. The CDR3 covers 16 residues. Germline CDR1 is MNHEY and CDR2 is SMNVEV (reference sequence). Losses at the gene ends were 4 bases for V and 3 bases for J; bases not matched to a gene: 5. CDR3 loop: CASSYQLAGGTDTQYF. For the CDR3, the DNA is TGTGCCAGCAGTTATCAACTAGCGGGGGGAACAGATACGCAGTATTTT.

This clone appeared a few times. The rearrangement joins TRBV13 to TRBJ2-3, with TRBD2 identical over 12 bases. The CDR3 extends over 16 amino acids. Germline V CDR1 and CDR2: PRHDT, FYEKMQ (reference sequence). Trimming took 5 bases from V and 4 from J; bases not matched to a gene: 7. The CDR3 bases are TGTGCCAGCAGCCCTAGCGGGGGGGTTACTCCAGATACGCAGTATTTT. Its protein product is CASSPSGGVTPDTQYF.

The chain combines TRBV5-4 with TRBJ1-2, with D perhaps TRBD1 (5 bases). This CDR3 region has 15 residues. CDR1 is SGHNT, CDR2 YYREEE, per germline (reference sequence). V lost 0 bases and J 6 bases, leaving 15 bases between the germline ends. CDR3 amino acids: CASSLEGRLGDGYTF. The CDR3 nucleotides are TGTGCCAGCAGCTTGGAAGGGAGGTTGGGGGATGGCTACACCTTC.

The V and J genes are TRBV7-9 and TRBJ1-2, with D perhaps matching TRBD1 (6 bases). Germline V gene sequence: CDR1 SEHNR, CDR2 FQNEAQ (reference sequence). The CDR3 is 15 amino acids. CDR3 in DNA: TGTTCCACCAAGGGGGACACCGAAATTTTTTATGGCTACACCTTC. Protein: CSTKGDTEIFYGYTF.

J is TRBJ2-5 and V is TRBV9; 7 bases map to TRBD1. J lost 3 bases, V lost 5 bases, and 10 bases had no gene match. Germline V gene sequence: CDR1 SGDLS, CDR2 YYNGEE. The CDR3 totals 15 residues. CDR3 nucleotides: TGTGCCAGCAGTAGACAGGGCCTAGGGGAAGAGACCCAGTACTTC. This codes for CASSRQGLGEETQYF.

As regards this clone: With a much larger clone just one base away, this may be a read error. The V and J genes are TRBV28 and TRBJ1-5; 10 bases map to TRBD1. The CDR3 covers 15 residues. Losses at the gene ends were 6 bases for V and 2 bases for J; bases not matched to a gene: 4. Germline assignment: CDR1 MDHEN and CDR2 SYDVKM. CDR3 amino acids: CASRSGTGGNQPQHF. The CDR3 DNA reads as TGTGCCAGCAGGTCCGGGACAGGGGGCAATCAGCCCCAGCATTTT.

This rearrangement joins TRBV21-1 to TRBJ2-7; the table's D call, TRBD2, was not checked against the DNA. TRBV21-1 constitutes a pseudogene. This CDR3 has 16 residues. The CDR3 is CASSTPEKVRSYEQYF. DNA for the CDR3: TGTGCCAGCAGCACTCCGGAGAAGGTCCGCTCCTACGAGCAGTACTTC.

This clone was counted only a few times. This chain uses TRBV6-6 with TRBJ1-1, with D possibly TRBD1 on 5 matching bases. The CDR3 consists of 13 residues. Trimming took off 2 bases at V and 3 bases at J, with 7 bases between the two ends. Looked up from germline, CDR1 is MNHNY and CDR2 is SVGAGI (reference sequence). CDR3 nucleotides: TGTGCCAGCAGTTACGACAGATACACTGAAGCTTTCTTT. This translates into CASSYDRYTEAFF.

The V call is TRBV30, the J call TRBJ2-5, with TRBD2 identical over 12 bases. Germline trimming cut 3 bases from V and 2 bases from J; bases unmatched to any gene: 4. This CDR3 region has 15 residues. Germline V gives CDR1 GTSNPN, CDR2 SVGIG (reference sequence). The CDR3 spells CAWSLAGGTQETQYF. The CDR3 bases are TGTGCCTGGAGCCTAGCGGGGGGGACTCAAGAGACCCAGTACTTC. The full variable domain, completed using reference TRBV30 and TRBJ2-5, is SQTIHQWPATLVQPVGSPLSLECTVEGTSNPNLYWYRQAAGRGLQLLFYSVGIGQISSEVPQNLSASRPQDRQFILSSKKLLLSDSGFYLCAWSLAGGTQETQYFGPGTRLLVL.

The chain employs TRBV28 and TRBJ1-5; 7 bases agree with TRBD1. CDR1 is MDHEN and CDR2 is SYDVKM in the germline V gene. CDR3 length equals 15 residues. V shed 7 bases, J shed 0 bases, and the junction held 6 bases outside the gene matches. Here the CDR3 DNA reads TGTGCCAGCATAAGGACAGGTGATAGCAATCAGCCCCAGCATTTT. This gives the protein CASIRTGDSNQPQHF. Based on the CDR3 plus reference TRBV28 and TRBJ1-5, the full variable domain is DVKVTQSSRYLVKRTGEKVFLECVQDMDHENMFWYRQDPGLGLRLIYFSYDVKMKEKGDIPEGYSVSREKKERFSLILESASTNQTSMYLCASIRTGDSNQPQHFGDGTRLSIL.